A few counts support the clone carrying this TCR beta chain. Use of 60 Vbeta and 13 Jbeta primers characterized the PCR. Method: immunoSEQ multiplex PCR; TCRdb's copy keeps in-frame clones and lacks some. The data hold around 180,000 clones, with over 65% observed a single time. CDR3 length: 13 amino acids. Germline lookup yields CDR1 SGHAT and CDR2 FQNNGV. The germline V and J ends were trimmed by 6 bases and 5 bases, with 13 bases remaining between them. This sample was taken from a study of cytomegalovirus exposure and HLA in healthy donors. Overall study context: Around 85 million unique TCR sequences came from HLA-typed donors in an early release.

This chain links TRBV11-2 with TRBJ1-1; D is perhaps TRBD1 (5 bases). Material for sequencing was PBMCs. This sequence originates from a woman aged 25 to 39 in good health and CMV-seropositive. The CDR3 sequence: CASSSQAATEAFF. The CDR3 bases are TGTGCCAGCAGTTCACAGGCCGCGACTGAAGCTTTCTTT.